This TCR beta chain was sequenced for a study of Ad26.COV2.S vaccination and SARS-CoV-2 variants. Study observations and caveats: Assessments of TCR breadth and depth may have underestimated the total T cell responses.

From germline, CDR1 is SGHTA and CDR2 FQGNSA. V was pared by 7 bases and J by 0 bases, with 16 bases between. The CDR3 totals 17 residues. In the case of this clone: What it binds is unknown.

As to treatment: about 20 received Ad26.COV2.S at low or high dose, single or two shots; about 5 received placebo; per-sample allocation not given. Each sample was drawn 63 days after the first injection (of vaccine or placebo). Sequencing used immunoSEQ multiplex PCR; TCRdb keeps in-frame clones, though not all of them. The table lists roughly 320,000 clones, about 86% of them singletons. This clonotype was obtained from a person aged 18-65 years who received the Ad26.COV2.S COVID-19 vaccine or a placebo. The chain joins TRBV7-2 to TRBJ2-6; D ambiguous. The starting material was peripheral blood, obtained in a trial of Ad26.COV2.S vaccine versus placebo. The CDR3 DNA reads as TGTGCCAGCACCGAATCACGCCTTAGCTCTGGGGCCAACGTCCTGACTTTC. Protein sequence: CASTESRLSSGANVLTF. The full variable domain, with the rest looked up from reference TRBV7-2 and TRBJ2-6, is GAGVSQSPSNKVTEKGKDVELRCDPISGHTALYWYRQSLGQGLEFLIYFQGNSAPDKSGLPSDRFSAERTGGSVSTLTIQRTQQEDSAVYLCASTESRLSSGANVLTFGAGSRLTVL.